One T cell receptor (beta chain) is described in this entry. What it recognizes is unknown. Clones were sequenced by immunoSEQ multiplex PCR, and TCRdb holds only the in-frame ones, with some missing. The sample has 550,000 to 850,000 clones, approximately 79% seen once. Subsets obtained from CD4+ cells comprised CD45RA+ naive and CD45RA-negative memory cells. These data originate in a study of shared clonotypes between healthy human individuals. Study at large: Per donor, three plates held CD4 naive cells, three held CD4 memory, two held CD8 naive and one held CD8 memory. General study results and limits: With few donors, the genetic and exposure-history diversity represented was limited. Rarefaction analysis demonstrated incomplete sorted-subset sequencing notwithstanding large depth.

CDR3 length: 14 amino acids. From germline, CDR1 is WNHNN and CDR2 SYGVQD (reference sequence). Trimming shortened V by 1 base and J by 5 bases, and 10 bases separated the two germline ends. This chain joins TRBV10-1 and TRBJ2-3; D call uncertain. The sample was memory CD4+ T cells sorted from blood. Described subset: CD45RA-negative fraction. The TCR comes from a woman aged 25 to 39 in good health. CDR3 bases: TGCGCCAGCAGTGAGTTGGGATATGAAGATACGCAGTATTTT. As protein: CASSELGYEDTQYF.